A single sample gave rise to the 14 T cell receptor beta chains below, sequenced in a study of blood T cell repertoires in COVID-19 (dated by TCRdb to the early 2020s). Library creation used the immunoSEQ multiplex PCR assay. Held by TCRdb, this immuneACCESS table contains in-frame sequences only and omits some clones. Under half of the omission traces to an unresolved V gene where checked; the cause of the rest is unknown. Present in this sample are 100,000 or so clones, roughly 90% of which were seen just once. More than 7% of the sample goes to the ten largest clones. The sample was peripheral blood. All receptors derive from a man in his fifties or sixties with acute or convalescent COVID-19.

The chain joins TRBV6-5 to TRBJ1-5; TRBD1 matches at 7 bases. From germline, CDR1 is MNHEY and CDR2 SVGAGI. Unmatched junction bases numbered 5, after V lost 6 bases and J lost 6 bases. The CDR3 is 13 amino acids. The DNA of the CDR3 is TGTGCCAGCAGCCGACAGGGCTCTCAGCCCCAGCATTTT. This encodes CASSRQGSQPQHF.

The V and J genes are TRBV27 and TRBJ2-7; 7 positions agree with TRBD2. The CDR3 has 15 residues. V was pared by 6 bases and J by 4 bases, with 12 bases of the junction left unmatched. Germline V gene sequence: CDR1 MNHEY, CDR2 SMNVEV (reference sequence). CDR3 sequence: CASRSSPAGVYEQYF. CDR3 coding DNA: TGTGCCAGCAGATCCTCCCCGGCGGGGGTATACGAGCAGTACTTC.

The rearrangement uses TRBV7-8 and TRBJ2-1; a weak D match, TRBD2 (5 bases). This CDR3 spans 15 amino acids. Trimming cost V 1 base and J 6 bases, with 13 bases left between them. In germline, CDR1 is SGHVS, CDR2 FQNEAQ. The CDR3 nucleotides are TGTGCCAGCAGCTTAGGAGGGTTGATTTTCAATGAGCAGTTCTTC. Encoded protein: CASSLGGLIFNEQFF.

Many counts were recorded for this clone. The chain carries TRBV3-1 (or the pseudogene TRBV3-2) and TRBJ1-6; 9 nucleotides line up with TRBD1. J gave up 6 bases and V 1 base, and 7 bases lay outside the gene matches. Germline V lookup: CDR1 LGHDT, CDR2 YNNKEL (reference sequence). CDR3 length: 17 amino acids. The CDR3 DNA follows: TGTGCCAGCAGCCAAGCGGACAGGGGCAACTTTAATTCACCCCTCCACTTT. It codes for CASSQADRGNFNSPLHF.

This chain uses TRBV27 with TRBJ1-2, with TRBD1 identical over 9 bases. Trimming at V came to 4 bases and at J to 8 bases, leaving 14 bases not matched to a gene. The CDR3 contains 16 residues. CDR1 is MNHEY and CDR2 is SMNVEV in the germline V gene (reference sequence). CDR3 protein: CASSSYTGTGMGGYTF. In DNA, the CDR3 is TGTGCCAGCAGTTCCTACACCGGGACAGGGATGGGCGGCTACACCTTC.

The V call is TRBV6-6, the J call TRBJ1-1; 10 positions match TRBD1. Germline lookup yields CDR1 MNHNY and CDR2 SVGAGI (reference sequence). This CDR3 contains 14 residues. V shed 5 bases and J 6 bases; nucleotides not matched to a gene: 6. The CDR3: CASSRQGAIAEAFF. The CDR3 DNA reads TGTGCCAGCAGTCGACAGGGGGCTATCGCTGAAGCTTTCTTT.

The chain is built from TRBV28 and TRBJ1-2, with D possibly being TRBD1 (5 bases). Trimming shortened V by 1 base and J by 7 bases, and 13 bases separated the two germline ends. CDR1 is MDHEN and CDR2 is SYDVKM in the germline V gene. The CDR3 contains 14 residues. The CDR3 region is CASSLSEGIAGYTF. The CDR3 DNA reads TGTGCCAGCAGTTTATCGGAGGGGATAGCTGGCTACACCTTC.

This clone was observed once. The chain couples TRBV7-8 to TRBJ2-3; TRBD2 is a possible D gene (6 bases). The CDR3 sequence is 18 residues long. Germline CDR1 SGHVS, CDR2 FQNEAQ. The V and J ends lost 4 bases and 0 bases respectively, with 20 bases between them. The CDR3 reads CASSYGQWAGISTDTQYF. CDR3 in DNA: TGTGCCAGCAGCTACGGGCAATGGGCGGGGATTAGCACAGATACGCAGTATTTT.

The V call is TRBV28, the J call TRBJ1-1, with D unclear. Germline values: CDR1 MDHEN, CDR2 SYDVKM. This CDR3 comprises 11 residues. The CDR3 loop is CGYFSSTEAFF. As DNA, the CDR3 is TGTGGGTATTTTAGCAGCACTGAAGCTTTCTTT.

The chain is built from TRBV9 and TRBJ2-1, with 12 nucleotides matching TRBD2. The CDR3 spans 15 residues. Germline loops: CDR1 SGDLS, CDR2 YYNGEE. The trim removed 4 bases at V and 6 bases at J, leaving 5 bases unmatched. CDR3 nucleotides: TGTGCCAGCAGCAACGGACTAGCGGGAAGCAATGAGCAGTTCTTC. Residues: CASSNGLAGSNEQFF.

This rearrangement joins TRBV27 to TRBJ1-1; perhaps TRBD1 as D (6 bases). Germline CDR1 MNHEY, CDR2 SMNVEV (reference sequence). This CDR3 region has 14 residues. V was clipped by 3 bases and J by 2 bases, with 10 bases between them. CDR3 sequence reads: CASSLTGANTEAFF. The CDR3 region has the DNA TGTGCCAGCAGTTTGACAGGCGCCAACACTGAAGCTTTCTTT.

In this sample, this clone turned up once. The junction differs from germline at one of its ends, possibly a read error. This rearrangement joins TRBV30 to TRBJ2-7; D uncertain. There are 11 residues in the CDR3. The V gene's germline CDR1 is GTSNPN and CDR2 SVGIG (reference sequence). The CDR3 DNA reads TGTGCCTGGAGTCCTTCCTATGAGCAGTACTTC. Amino acid sequence: CAWSPSYEQYF.

The chain carries TRBV5-4 and TRBJ1-3; 8 bases match TRBD1. Germline trimming cut 4 bases from V and 2 bases from J; bases unmatched to any gene: 8. CDR1 and CDR2 (germline): SGHNT, YYREEE (reference sequence). The CDR3 covers 16 residues. The CDR3 reads CASSVRGQGTGNTIYF. CDR3 nucleotide sequence: TGTGCCAGCAGCGTCAGGGGGCAAGGGACTGGAAACACCATATATTTT.

This chain connects TRBV20-1 to TRBJ1-1; perhaps TRBD1 as D (6 bases). CDR1 is DFQATT, CDR2 SNEGSKA, per germline (reference sequence). The CDR3 is 11 residues long. CDR3 bases: TGCACTTCGACAGGATATACTGAAGCTTTCTTT. Protein sequence: CTSTGYTEAFF.